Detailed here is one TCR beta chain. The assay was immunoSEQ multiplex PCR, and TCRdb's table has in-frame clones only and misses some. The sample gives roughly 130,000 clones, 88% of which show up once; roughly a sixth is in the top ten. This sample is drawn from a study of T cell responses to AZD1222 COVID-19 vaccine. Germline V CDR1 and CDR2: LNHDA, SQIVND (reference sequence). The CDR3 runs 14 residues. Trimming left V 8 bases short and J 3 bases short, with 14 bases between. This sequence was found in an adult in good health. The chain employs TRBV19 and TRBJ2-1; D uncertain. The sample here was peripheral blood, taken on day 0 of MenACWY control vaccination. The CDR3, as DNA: TGTGCCAGTTCGTCCCCCAGCGACTACAATGAGCAGTTCTTC. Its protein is CASSSPSDYNEQFF. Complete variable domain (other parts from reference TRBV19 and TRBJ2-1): DGGITQSPKYLFRKEGQNVTLSCEQNLNHDAMYWYRQDPGQGLRLIYYSQIVNDFQKGDIAEGYSVSREKKESFPLTVTSAQKNPTAFYLCASSSPSDYNEQFFGPGTRLTVL.